This T cell receptor beta chain is drawn from a study of blood T cells in healthy people across ages. The donors, aged 6 to 90, were healthy Caucasians from Russia. No fewer than 6 micrograms of total RNA were isolated from every sample. With 5 bases removed from V and 7 bases from J, the gap between germline ends came to 14 bases. Germline lookup yields CDR1 SEHNR and CDR2 FQNEAQ (reference sequence). The CDR3 spans 14 residues. It was with a sample-barcoded 5' primer and a J-beta primer mix that a second PCR of roughly 6 to 11 cycles was run. Tags on each cDNA molecule came from a template-switch adaptor with 12 random nucleotides. TCRdb passed the 5' RACE reads through MiXCR, listing each CDR3 protein once. This table holds 1.5 million to 1.8 million distinct CDR3 sequences, roughly 43% found once.

This sequence joins TRBV7-9 and TRBJ1-4, with no clear D. The receptor's source is a woman aged 18-29 years in good health. The specimen sequenced was blood. The CDR3 reads CASSVGGRTEKLFF. The CDR3 nucleotides are TGTGCCAGCAGCGTAGGAGGTCGGACTGAAAAACTGTTTTTT.